Listed here are 17 T cell receptor beta chains from one sample, sequenced in a study of T cells in Graves' hyperthyroidism and ophthalmopathy. The TCR beta CDR3 regions underwent amplification using RNA transcripts as the source. RT-PCR in the first round (using the HTBI primer set) targeted the TCR CDR3. MiXCR was run by TCRdb on the multiplex PCR reads, yielding one entry per CDR3 protein. The data show around 210,000 distinct CDR3 sequences, roughly a sixth seen once. Sequenced: blood. These receptors all stem from a woman aged 45-60 years with Graves' hyperthyroidism.

This clonotype showed up many times. The chain carries TRBV11-1 and TRBJ2-1; D may match TRBD1 or TRBD2 (5 bases each). CDR3 length: 15 amino acids. V gave up 6 bases and J gave up 8 bases, with 20 bases separating them. The germline V gene encodes CDR1 SGHAT and CDR2 FQDESV (reference sequence). CDR3 amino acids: CASRHRDLTPDEQFF. CDR3 in DNA: TGTGCCAGCAGACACCGGGACCTGACGCCCGATGAGCAGTTCTTC.

This clonotype was found many times. The chain recombines TRBV30 with TRBJ1-6; 8 bases are a match to TRBD1. The germline gives CDR1 GTSNPN, CDR2 SVGIG (reference sequence). The V and J ends lost 3 bases and 9 bases, in that order; junction bases with no gene match: 7. The CDR3 is made up of 14 amino acids. The CDR3 reads CAWSRTGPLSPLHF. The CDR3 nucleotides read TGTGCCTGGAGCCGGACAGGGCCACTTTCACCCCTCCACTTT. Full variable domain (rest looked up from reference TRBV30 and TRBJ1-6): SQTIHQWPATLVQPVGSPLSLECTVEGTSNPNLYWYRQAAGRGLQLLFYSVGIGQISSEVPQNLSASRPQDRQFILSSKKLLLSDSGFYLCAWSRTGPLSPLHFGNGTRLTVT.

This clonotype was seen repeatedly, ten times or more. For the CDR3, the DNA is TGTGCCAGCAGACGGGACAGTAGCTCCTACGAGCAGTACTTC. Translating gives CASRRDSSSYEQYF. The chain has TRBV7-9 and TRBJ2-7; TRBD1 agrees at 7 bases. Germline V lookup: CDR1 SEHNR, CDR2 FQNEAQ (reference sequence). V shed 6 bases and J 0 bases; nucleotides not matched to a gene: 5. CDR3 size: 14 residues.

There are many counts of this clonotype. The chain employs TRBV11-2 and TRBJ1-1, with D unclear. The V and J ends lost 1 base and 14 bases respectively, with 20 bases between them. The CDR3 is 14 residues long. Germline V gene lookup returns CDR1 SGHAT and CDR2 FQNNGV. As DNA, the CDR3 is TGTGCCAGCAGCTTAGCCGGTATTGGGCAGTCTACCTTCTTT. It encodes CASSLAGIGQSTFF.

This clonotype has a count of ten or more. This chain connects TRBV28 to TRBJ2-2; 11 bases map to TRBD1. This CDR3 has 14 residues. Per germline, CDR1 MDHEN and CDR2 SYDVKM. The junction had 2 bases not matched to a gene; V was cut back by 10 bases and J by 1 base. The CDR3 DNA sequence: TGTGCCATCGGGACAGGGGGGAACACCGGGGAGCTGTTTTTT. This encodes CAIGTGGNTGELFF.

This clonotype was recorded at least ten times. V usage is TRBV2 and J usage is TRBJ2-1; 7 nucleotides agree with TRBD1. The CDR3 loop spans 15 amino acids. V gave up 5 bases and J gave up 6 bases; unmatched junction bases: 10. Germline V gene lookup returns CDR1 SNHLY and CDR2 FYNNEI. This chain's CDR3 is CASSKTKTGANEQFF. The CDR3 region has the DNA TGTGCCAGCAGTAAAACCAAAACAGGGGCCAATGAGCAGTTCTTC. The complete variable domain, with remaining parts taken from reference TRBV2 and TRBJ2-1, reads EPEVTQTPSHQVTQMGQEVILRCVPISNHLYFYWYRQILGQKVEFLVSFYNNEISEKSEIFDDQFSVERPDGSNFTLKIRSTKLEDSAMYFCASSKTKTGANEQFFGPGTRLTVL.

This clonotype was found many times. The genes are TRBV11-3 and TRBJ2-3; TRBD2 matches at 14 bases. V dropped 2 bases and J dropped 3; count of bases not matched to a gene: 4. Germline CDR1 and CDR2: SGHNT and YENEEA. This CDR3 is 17 amino acids long. The CDR3 sequence is CASSLPTSGRETDTQYF. DNA of the CDR3: TGTGCCAGCAGCTTACCGACTAGCGGGAGGGAAACAGATACGCAGTATTTT.

This sequence joins TRBV12-3 or TRBV12-4 and TRBJ1-3; D is ambiguous. V lost 5 bases to trimming and J lost 9 bases, with 11 bases between them. This CDR3 has 12 residues. CDR3 DNA: TGTGCCAGCAGTACCCCGGCGCTCACCATATATTTT. Amino acid sequence: CASSTPALTIYF.

The chain is built from TRBV20-1 and TRBJ1-6, with a tentative D call TRBD1 (5 bases). Germline assignment: CDR1 DFQATT and CDR2 SNEGSKA (reference sequence). CDR3 length: 15 amino acids. V was trimmed by 6 bases and J by 4 bases, leaving 16 bases between them. Written as DNA, the CDR3 is TGCAGTGCGGGGGGGGGGAGCTTATATAATTCACCCCTCCACTTT. Residues: CSAGGGSLYNSPLHF.

This clonotype was recorded a few times. The V gene is TRBV6-1, the J gene TRBJ2-2; 15 nucleotides align to TRBD2. With V trimmed by 5 bases and J by 0 bases, 4 bases remained unmatched. The CDR3 is made up of 18 amino acids. Germline loops: CDR1 MNHNS, CDR2 SASEGT. In DNA form, the CDR3 reads TGTGCCAGCAGTTTCGGGACTAGCGGGAGGTCGAACACCGGGGAGCTGTTTTTT. Amino acid sequence: CASSFGTSGRSNTGELFF.

The chain combines TRBV11-2 with TRBJ2-5; 9 bases match TRBD1. The CDR3 runs to 14 residues. Unmatched junction bases numbered 3, after V lost 5 bases and J lost 2 bases. Germline values: CDR1 SGHAT, CDR2 FQNNGV. CDR3: CASSQTGGQETQYF. CDR3 coding DNA: TGTGCCAGCAGCCAGACAGGGGGGCAAGAGACCCAGTACTTC.

This clonotype was recorded many times. V is TRBV12-3 or TRBV12-4 and J is TRBJ2-3; D is perhaps TRBD1 or TRBD2 (7 bases each). This CDR3 region has 15 residues. V gave up 9 bases and J gave up 3 bases, with 19 bases separating them. The CDR3: CASQGGQVITDTQYF. DNA of the CDR3: TGTGCCAGTCAGGGGGGGCAGGTGATTACAGATACGCAGTATTTT.

This clonotype was found many times. The genes are TRBV6-5 and TRBJ1-2; D unresolved. There are 11 residues in the CDR3. Germline V CDR1 and CDR2: MNHEY, SVGAGI. Deletions cut 2 bases from V and 8 bases from J, with 6 bases between. In DNA, the CDR3 is TGTGCCAGCAGTTACAAGGACGGCTACACCTTC. Encoded protein: CASSYKDGYTF.

The genes are TRBV5-1 and TRBJ1-1; 9 positions agree with TRBD1. The trim removed 5 bases at V and 3 bases at J, leaving 5 bases unmatched. Per the germline V gene, CDR1 is SGHRS and CDR2 is YFSETQ. CDR3 length: 14 amino acids. The DNA of the CDR3 is TGCGCCAGCAGTCGACAGGGGGATTACACTGAAGCTTTCTTT. Translating it yields CASSRQGDYTEAFF.

This clonotype was counted many times. This sequence joins TRBV20-1 and TRBJ2-7; 8 bases fit TRBD2. CDR1 DFQATT and CDR2 SNEGSKA come from the germline V gene (reference sequence). CDR3 length: 14 residues. After removal of 3 bases from V and 2 bases from J, the junction contained 6 bases not matched to a gene. CDR3: CSASNGRAPYEQYF. The CDR3 nucleotides are TGCAGTGCTAGTAACGGGAGGGCCCCCTACGAGCAGTACTTC.

This clonotype was seen ten or more times. The chain carries TRBV28 and TRBJ1-1; D not certain. The CDR3 has 14 amino acids. V was trimmed by 7 bases and J by 4 bases, leaving 16 bases between them. Per germline, CDR1 MDHEN and CDR2 SYDVKM. Here the CDR3 reads CASKRPPGGTEAFF. CDR3 in DNA: TGTGCCAGCAAAAGACCGCCTGGAGGCACTGAAGCTTTCTTT. Complete variable domain (other parts from reference TRBV28 and TRBJ1-1): DVKVTQSSRYLVKRTGEKVFLECVQDMDHENMFWYRQDPGLGLRLIYFSYDVKMKEKGDIPEGYSVSREKKERFSLILESASTNQTSMYLCASKRPPGGTEAFFGQGTRLTVV.

There are many counts of this clonotype. The rearrangement links TRBV7-9 to TRBJ2-7; 11 bases fit TRBD2. Germline assignment: CDR1 SEHNR and CDR2 FQNEAQ (reference sequence). Germline trimming cut 0 bases from V and 2 bases from J; bases unmatched to any gene: 9. The CDR3 sequence is 18 residues long. CDR3 coding DNA: TGTGCCAGCAGCTTAGCAGGGGACCTTAGCGGGAGGGCCTACGAGCAGTACTTC. It codes for CASSLAGDLSGRAYEQYF.